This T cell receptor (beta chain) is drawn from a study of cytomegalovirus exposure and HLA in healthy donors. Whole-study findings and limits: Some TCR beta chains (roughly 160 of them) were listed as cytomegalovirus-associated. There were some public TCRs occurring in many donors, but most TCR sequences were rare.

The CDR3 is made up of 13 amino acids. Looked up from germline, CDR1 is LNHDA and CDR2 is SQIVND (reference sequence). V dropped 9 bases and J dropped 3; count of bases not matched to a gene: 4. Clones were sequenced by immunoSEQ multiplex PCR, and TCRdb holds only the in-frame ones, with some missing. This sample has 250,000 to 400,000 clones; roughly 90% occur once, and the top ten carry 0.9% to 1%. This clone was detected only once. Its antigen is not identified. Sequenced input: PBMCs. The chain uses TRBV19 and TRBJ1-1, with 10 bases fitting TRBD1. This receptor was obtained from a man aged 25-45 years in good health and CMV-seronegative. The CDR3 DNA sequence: TGTGCCAGCCCGGGACAGGGGCACACTGAAGCTTTCTTT. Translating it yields CASPGQGHTEAFF.